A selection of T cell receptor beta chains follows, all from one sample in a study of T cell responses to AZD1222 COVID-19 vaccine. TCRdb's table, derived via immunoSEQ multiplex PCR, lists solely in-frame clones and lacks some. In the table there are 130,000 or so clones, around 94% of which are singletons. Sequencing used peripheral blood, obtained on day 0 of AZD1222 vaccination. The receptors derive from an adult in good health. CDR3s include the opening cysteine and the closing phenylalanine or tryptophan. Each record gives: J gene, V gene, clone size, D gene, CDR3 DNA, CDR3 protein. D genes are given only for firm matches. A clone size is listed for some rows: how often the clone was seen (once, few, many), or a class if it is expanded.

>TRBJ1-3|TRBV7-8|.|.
TGTGCCAGCAGCTTACTACCCGACTGGGACTCTGGAAACACCATATATTTT
CASSLLPDWDSGNTIYF
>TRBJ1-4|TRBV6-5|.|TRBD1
TGTGCCAGCAGTCCAGGGGGCCTGGCCGGGGAAAAACTGTTTTTT
CASSPGGLAGEKLFF
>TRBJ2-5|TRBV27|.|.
TGTGCCAGCAGTTTATCGGGGTGGGAGTCCCAAGAGACCCAGTACTTC
CASSLSGWESQETQYF
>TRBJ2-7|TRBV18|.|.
TGTGCCAGCTCTCACGGACGAGAATACGAGCAGTACTTC
CASSHGREYEQYF
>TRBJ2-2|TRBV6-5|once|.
TGTGCCAGCAGAACTGGACTAAACACCGGGGAGCTGTTTTTT
CASRTGLNTGELFF
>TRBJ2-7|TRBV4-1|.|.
TGCGCCCGCAGCCGGGTCGGGAGCGACGAGCAGTACTTC
CARSRVGSDEQYF
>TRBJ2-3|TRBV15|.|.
TGTGCCACCAGCAGAGTCCTAGCGCCTAGCACAGATACGCAGTATTTT
CATSRVLAPSTDTQYF
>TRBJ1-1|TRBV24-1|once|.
TGTGCCACCGGAACGGACAAAGACACTGAAGCTTTCTTT
CATGTDKDTEAFF
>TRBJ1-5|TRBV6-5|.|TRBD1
TGTGCCAGCAGAGCTACAGGGGCATTCAATCAGCCCCAGCATTTT
CASRATGAFNQPQHF
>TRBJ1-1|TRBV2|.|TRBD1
TGTGCCAGCAGAGCTGCCGGGACAGTGAACACTGAAGCTTTCTTT
CASRAAGTVNTEAFF
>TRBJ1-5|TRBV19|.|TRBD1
TGTGCCAGTAGCCGACAGGGGAGTGTGGGCAATCAGCCCCAGCATTTT
CASSRQGSVGNQPQHF
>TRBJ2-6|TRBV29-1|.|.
TGCAGCGTGCTAGAGGACAGTCGATCCTCTGGGGCCAACGTCCTGACTTTC
CSVLEDSRSSGANVLTF
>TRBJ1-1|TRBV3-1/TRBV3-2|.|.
TGTGCCAGCAGCCCTTCAAATAAGAACACTGAAGCTTTCTTT
CASSPSNKNTEAFF
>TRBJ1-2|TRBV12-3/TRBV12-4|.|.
TGTGCCAGCAGTTCTCGTAAAAACTATGGCTACACCTTC
CASSSRKNYGYTF
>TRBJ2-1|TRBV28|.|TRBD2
TGTGCCAGCAGTCTGCCACTAGCGGGGGGGCGGTTCTTC
CASSLPLAGGRFF
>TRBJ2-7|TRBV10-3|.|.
TGTGCCATCAGTGGACTAGGAGGCGAGCAGTACTTC
CAISGLGGEQYF
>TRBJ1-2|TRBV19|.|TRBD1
TGTGCCAGTAGTATAGGAGGGGGCGACCGCTACACCTTC
CASSIGGGDRYTF
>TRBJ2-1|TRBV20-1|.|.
TGCAGTGCTCCCCAGGGAAATGAGCAGTTCTTC
CSAPQGNEQFF
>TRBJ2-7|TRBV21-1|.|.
TGTGCCAGCAGCAAAGCGCTTTCCGGGACAGGGGGCGCGTGGTACGAGCAGTACTTC
CASSKALSGTGGAWYEQYF
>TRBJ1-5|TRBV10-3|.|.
TGTGCCATCAGTGAGTCTAGACAGGCCAATCAGCCCCAGCATTTT
CAISESRQANQPQHF